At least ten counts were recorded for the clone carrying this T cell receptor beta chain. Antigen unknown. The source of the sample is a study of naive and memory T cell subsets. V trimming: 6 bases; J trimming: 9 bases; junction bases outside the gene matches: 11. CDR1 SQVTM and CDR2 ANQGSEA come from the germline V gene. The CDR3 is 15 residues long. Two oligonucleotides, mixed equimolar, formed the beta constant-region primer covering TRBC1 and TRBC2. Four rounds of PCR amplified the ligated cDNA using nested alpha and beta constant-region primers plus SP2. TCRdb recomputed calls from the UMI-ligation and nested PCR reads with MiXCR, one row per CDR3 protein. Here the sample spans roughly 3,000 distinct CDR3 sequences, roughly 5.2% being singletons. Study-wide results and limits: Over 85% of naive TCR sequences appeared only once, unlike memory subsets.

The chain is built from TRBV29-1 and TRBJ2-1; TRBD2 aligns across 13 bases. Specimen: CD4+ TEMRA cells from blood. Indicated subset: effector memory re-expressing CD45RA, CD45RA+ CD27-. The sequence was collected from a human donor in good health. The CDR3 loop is CSVVTSGRATAEQFF. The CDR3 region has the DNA TGCAGCGTCGTCACTAGCGGGAGGGCCACGGCTGAGCAGTTCTTC.